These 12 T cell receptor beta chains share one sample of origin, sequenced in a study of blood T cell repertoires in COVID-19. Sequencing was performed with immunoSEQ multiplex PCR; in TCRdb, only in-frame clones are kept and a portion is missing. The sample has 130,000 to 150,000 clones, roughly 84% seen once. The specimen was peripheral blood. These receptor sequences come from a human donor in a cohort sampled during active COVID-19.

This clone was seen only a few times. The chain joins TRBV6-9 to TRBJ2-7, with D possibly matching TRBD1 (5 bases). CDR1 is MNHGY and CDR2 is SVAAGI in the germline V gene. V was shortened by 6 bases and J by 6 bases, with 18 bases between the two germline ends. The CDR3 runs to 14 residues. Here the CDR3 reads CASSLIRVHSEQYV. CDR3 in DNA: TGTGCCAGCAGCCTAATCAGGGTTCACTCCGAGCAGTACGTC.

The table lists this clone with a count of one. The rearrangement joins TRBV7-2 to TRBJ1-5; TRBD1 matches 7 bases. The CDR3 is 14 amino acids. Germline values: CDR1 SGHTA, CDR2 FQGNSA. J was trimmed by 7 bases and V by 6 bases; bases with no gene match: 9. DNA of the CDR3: TGTGCCAGCAGTTCCGACAGGGCTGAGCAGCCCCAGCATTTT. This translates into CASSSDRAEQPQHF.

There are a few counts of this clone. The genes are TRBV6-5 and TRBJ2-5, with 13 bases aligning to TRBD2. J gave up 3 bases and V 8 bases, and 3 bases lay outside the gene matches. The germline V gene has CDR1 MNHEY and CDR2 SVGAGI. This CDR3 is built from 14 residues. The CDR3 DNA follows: TGTGCCAGCCGAGGACTAGCGGGAGAAGAGACCCAGTACTTC. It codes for CASRGLAGEETQYF.

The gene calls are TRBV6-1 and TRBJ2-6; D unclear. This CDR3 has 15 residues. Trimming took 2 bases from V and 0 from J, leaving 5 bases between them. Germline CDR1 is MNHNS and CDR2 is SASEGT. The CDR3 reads CASSEMASGANVLTF. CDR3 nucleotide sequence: TGTGCCAGCAGTGAAATGGCCTCTGGGGCCAACGTCCTGACTTTC.

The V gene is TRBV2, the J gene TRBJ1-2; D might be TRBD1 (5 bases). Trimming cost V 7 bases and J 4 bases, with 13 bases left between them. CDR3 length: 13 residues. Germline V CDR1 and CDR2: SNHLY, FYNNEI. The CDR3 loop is CASTIDSFYGYTF. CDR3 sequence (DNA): TGTGCCAGCACCATCGACAGTTTCTATGGCTACACCTTC.

CDR3 amino acids: CASSPTGTVDQETQYF. The CDR3, as DNA: TGCGCCAGCAGCCCAACCGGGACAGTGGACCAAGAGACCCAGTACTTC. The rearrangement joins TRBV5-1 to TRBJ2-5; the match to TRBD1 covers 7 bases. CDR3 size: 16 residues. Germline CDR1 is SGHRS and CDR2 is YFSETQ. V was pared by 4 bases and J by 0 bases, with 9 bases of the junction left unmatched. Based on the CDR3 plus reference TRBV5-1 and TRBJ2-5, the full variable domain is KAGVTQTPRYLIKTRGQQVTLSCSPISGHRSVSWYQQTPGQGLQFLFEYFSETQRNKGNFPGRFSGRQFSNSRSEMNVSTLELGDSALYLCASSPTGTVDQETQYFGPGTRLLVL.

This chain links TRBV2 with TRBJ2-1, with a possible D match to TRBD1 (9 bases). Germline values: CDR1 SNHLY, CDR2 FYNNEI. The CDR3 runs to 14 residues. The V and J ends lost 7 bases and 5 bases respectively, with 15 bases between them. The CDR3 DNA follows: TGTGCCAGCATAGCGGGACAGGGAGACAATGAGCAGTTCTTC. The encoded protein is CASIAGQGDNEQFF.

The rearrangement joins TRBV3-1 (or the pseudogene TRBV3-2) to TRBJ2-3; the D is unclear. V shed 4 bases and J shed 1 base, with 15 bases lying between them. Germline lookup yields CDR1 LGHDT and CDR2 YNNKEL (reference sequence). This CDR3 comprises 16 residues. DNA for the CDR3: TGTGCCAGCAGCCCAGGTTCAGGTTCCCGCACAGATACGCAGTATTTT. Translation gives CASSPGSGSRTDTQYF.

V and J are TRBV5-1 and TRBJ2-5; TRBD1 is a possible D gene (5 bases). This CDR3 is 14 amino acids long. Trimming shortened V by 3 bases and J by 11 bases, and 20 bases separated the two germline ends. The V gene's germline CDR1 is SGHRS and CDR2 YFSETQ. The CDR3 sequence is CASSSGQGRLRQYF. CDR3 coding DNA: TGCGCCAGCAGCTCTGGGCAGGGCCGCCTTCGTCAGTACTTC.

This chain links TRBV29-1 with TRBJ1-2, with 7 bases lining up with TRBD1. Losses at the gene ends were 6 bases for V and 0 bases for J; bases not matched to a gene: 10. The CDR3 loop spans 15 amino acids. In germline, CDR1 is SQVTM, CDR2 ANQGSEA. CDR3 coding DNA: TGCAGCGTGAGGGGGCCGGGTCGGGCTAACTATGGCTACACCTTC. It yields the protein CSVRGPGRANYGYTF.

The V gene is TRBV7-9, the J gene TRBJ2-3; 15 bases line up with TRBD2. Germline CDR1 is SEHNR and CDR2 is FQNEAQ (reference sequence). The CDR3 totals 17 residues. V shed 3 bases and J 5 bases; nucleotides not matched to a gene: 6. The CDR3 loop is CASSFGGTSGGLDTQYF. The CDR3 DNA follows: TGTGCCAGCAGCTTCGGCGGGACTAGCGGGGGGTTAGATACGCAGTATTTT.

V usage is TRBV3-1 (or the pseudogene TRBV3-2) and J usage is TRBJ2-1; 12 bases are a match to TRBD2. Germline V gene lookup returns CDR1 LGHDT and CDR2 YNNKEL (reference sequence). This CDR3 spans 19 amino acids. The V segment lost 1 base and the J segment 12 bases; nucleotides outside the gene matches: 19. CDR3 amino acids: CASSQGLAGGPEGSIGQFF. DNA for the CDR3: TGTGCCAGCAGCCAAGGGCTAGCGGGAGGGCCGGAGGGCTCAATAGGGCAGTTCTTC.